A single sample is the source of the 25 T cell receptor beta chains below, sequenced in a study of PD-1 blockade in classical Hodgkin lymphoma. Sequencing was performed with immunoSEQ multiplex PCR; in TCRdb, only in-frame clones are kept and a portion is missing. The sample holds 15,000 to 20,000 clones, around 78% seen once. Described time point: cycle 4 day 1 (C4D1), after five to seven weeks of nivolumab. There was relapse after autologous stem cell transplantation in every patient, and there was variation in brentuximab vedotin exposure. The authors purified CD4+ T cells from thawed PBMCs by magnetic negative selection. Material: CD4+ T cells from blood, obtained before the fourth cycle of nivolumab. The receptor set was obtained from a human donor with classical Hodgkin lymphoma.

The chain is built from TRBV10-3 and TRBJ1-3; D might be TRBD1 (5 bases). There are 15 residues in the CDR3. Trimming shortened V by 6 bases and J by 0 bases, and 12 bases separated the two germline ends. CDR1 and CDR2 (germline): ENHRY, SYGVKD. The CDR3 DNA follows: TGTGCCATCAGCTTACAGGCTCTCTCTGGAAACACCATATATTTT. Translating gives CAISLQALSGNTIYF.

V gene TRBV6-5 combines with J gene TRBJ2-1; the match to TRBD2 covers 7 bases. The V and J ends lost 2 bases and 4 bases, in that order; junction bases with no gene match: 5. Germline assignment: CDR1 MNHEY and CDR2 SVGAGI. The CDR3 runs 15 residues. The CDR3 region has the DNA TGTGCCAGCAGTTACCGGAGGGAGGGTTACAATGAGCAGTTCTTC. It is translated as CASSYRREGYNEQFF.

The chain couples TRBV9 to TRBJ2-3; D uncertain. Looked up from germline, CDR1 is SGDLS and CDR2 is YYNGEE. The CDR3 runs 12 residues. V gave up 3 bases and J gave up 6 bases, with 8 bases separating them. This chain's CDR3 is CASSASLDTQYF. DNA of the CDR3: TGTGCCAGCAGCGCCTCTTTGGATACGCAGTATTTT.

Here the CDR3 DNA reads TGTGCCAGTAGTATAGATAGGGGAGCGGGGGACAATGAGCAGTTCTTC. Translated: CASSIDRGAGDNEQFF. J is TRBJ2-1 and V is TRBV19, with TRBD2 matching over 8 bases. The CDR3 runs 16 residues. J lost 5 bases, V lost 0 bases, and 6 bases had no gene match. The V gene's germline CDR1 is LNHDA and CDR2 SQIVND (reference sequence).

This sequence joins TRBV5-1 and TRBJ2-3; 8 bases align to TRBD2. This CDR3 is 16 amino acids long. Unmatched junction bases numbered 7, after V lost 4 bases and J lost 0 bases. In germline, CDR1 is SGHRS, CDR2 YFSETQ. The CDR3 DNA reads as TGCGCCAGCAGCCAGATAGCGGGATCAAGCACAGATACGCAGTATTTT. This translates into CASSQIAGSSTDTQYF.

The CDR3 nucleotides are TGTGCCAGTACCCGTAGAATGGATAACACCATATATTTT. It translates to CASTRRMDNTIYF. The chain has TRBV19 and TRBJ1-3; no firm D call. Trimming removed 7 bases from V and 7 bases from J, with 14 bases in between. The CDR3 sequence is 13 residues long. Germline loops: CDR1 LNHDA, CDR2 SQIVND (reference sequence).

V gene TRBV6-6 combines with J gene TRBJ2-6; no definite D call. With 0 bases removed from V and 0 bases from J, the gap between germline ends came to 6 bases. The CDR3 extends over 16 amino acids. Germline V gene lookup returns CDR1 MNHNY and CDR2 SVGAGI (reference sequence). The CDR3: CASSYSFDSGANVLTF. CDR3 sequence (DNA): TGTGCCAGCAGTTACTCGTTCGACTCTGGGGCCAACGTCCTGACTTTC.

This clone was detected only once. The chain recombines TRBV2 with TRBJ2-1; no definite D call. With 4 bases removed from V and 8 bases from J, the gap between germline ends came to 3 bases. The CDR3 contains 10 residues. Germline V gene data show CDR1 as SNHLY and CDR2 as FYNNEI. The CDR3: CASSVYEQFF. The CDR3 bases are TGTGCCAGCAGTGTTTATGAGCAGTTCTTC.

As concerns this clone: Other DNA sequences in the same sample also yield this CDR3. This chain joins TRBV19 and TRBJ2-3; D is unclear. The V end was cut by 4 bases, the J end by 0 bases, with 5 bases between. CDR1 LNHDA and CDR2 SQIVND come from the germline V gene (reference sequence). The CDR3 is 13 amino acids. CDR3 bases: TGTGCCAGTAGTACTTTGAGCACAGATACGCAGTATTTT. Its translation: CASSTLSTDTQYF.

V gene TRBV7-9 combines with J gene TRBJ2-5; D unresolved. The CDR3 is 12 residues long. Germline CDR1 SEHNR, CDR2 FQNEAQ (reference sequence). V shed 2 bases and J shed 2 bases, with 3 bases lying between them. The CDR3 coding sequence is TGTGCCAGCAGCTTATATCAAGAGACCCAGTACTTC. Encoded protein: CASSLYQETQYF.

The gene calls are TRBV11-2 and TRBJ2-7; D is perhaps TRBD2 (5 bases). The V end was cut by 5 bases, the J end by 8 bases, with 19 bases between. CDR1 SGHAT and CDR2 FQNNGV come from the germline V gene. The CDR3 consists of 14 residues. The CDR3 region has the DNA TGTGCCAGCAGCCCAACTAGAGGCCTACGCCAGCAGTACTTC. Amino acid sequence: CASSPTRGLRQQYF.

The chain is built from TRBV28 and TRBJ1-5; D is unclear. Germline V gene data show CDR1 as MDHEN and CDR2 as SYDVKM. The V end lost 1 base, the J end lost 6 bases, and 4 bases lay between the germline ends. CDR3 size: 12 residues. In DNA, the CDR3 is TGTGCCAGCAGTTTATTGGGTCAGCCCCAGCATTTT. This encodes CASSLLGQPQHF.

The V and J genes are TRBV30 and TRBJ2-1; D gene uncertain. The CDR3 has 13 residues. V was cut by 4 bases and J by 8 bases, with 15 bases left in between. Germline V CDR1 and CDR2: GTSNPN, SVGIG (reference sequence). CDR3 in amino acids: CAWTRLGRDEQFF. CDR3 sequence (DNA): TGTGCCTGGACTAGGCTAGGAAGGGATGAGCAGTTCTTC.

This chain connects TRBV9 to TRBJ2-2; no reliable D call. The V end lost 0 bases, the J end lost 0 bases, and 3 bases lay between the germline ends. CDR3 length equals 14 residues. The germline V gene encodes CDR1 SGDLS and CDR2 YYNGEE. The DNA of the CDR3 is TGTGCCAGCAGCGTAGCAGCGAACACCGGGGAGCTGTTTTTT. As protein: CASSVAANTGELFF.

This clone was observed a few times. The J gene is TRBJ2-2, the V gene TRBV7-3; the match to TRBD1 covers 10 bases. The CDR3 consists of 16 residues. The trim removed 1 base at V and 6 bases at J, leaving 5 bases unmatched. The germline gives CDR1 SGHTA, CDR2 FQGTGA. CDR3 sequence reads: CASSLRGQGSSGELFF. DNA of the CDR3: TGTGCCAGCAGCTTAAGGGGACAGGGGAGCTCCGGGGAGCTGTTTTTT.

The V and J genes are TRBV7-3 and TRBJ1-3; D unresolved. This CDR3 spans 15 amino acids. The V gene's germline CDR1 is SGHTA and CDR2 FQGTGA. Trimming removed 5 bases at V and 0 bases at J, with 11 bases between. CDR3 region: CASSQQSNSGNTIYF. The CDR3 DNA sequence: TGTGCCAGCAGCCAACAGAGCAACTCTGGAAACACCATATATTTT.

This rearrangement joins TRBV6-1 to TRBJ2-2; TRBD2 matches at 10 bases. This CDR3 is 14 amino acids long. J was trimmed by 7 bases and V by 8 bases; bases with no gene match: 7. Germline values: CDR1 MNHNS, CDR2 SASEGT. CDR3 nucleotide sequence: TGTGCCAGCCGCCTAGCGGGAGAGGTCGGGGAGCTGTTTTTT. Translated, it gives CASRLAGEVGELFF.

The chain has TRBV5-1 and TRBJ2-7; either TRBD1 or TRBD2 may supply D (5 bases each). The V gene's germline CDR1 is SGHRS and CDR2 YFSETQ. The CDR3 covers 15 residues. V dropped 1 base and J dropped 4 bases, with 15 bases sitting between them. The CDR3 DNA is TGCGCCAGCAGCTTGTTAGCAGGGACCGGATACGAGCAGTACTTC. Translation: CASSLLAGTGYEQYF.

DNA for the CDR3: TGCGCCAGCAGCTTGGACCGATCGGACAGCGATTTCGTTTCCCAGTTCTTC. It is translated as CASSLDRSDSDFVSQFF. The chain uses TRBV5-1 and TRBJ2-1, with D maybe TRBD1 (6 bases). The CDR3 spans 17 residues. CDR1 is SGHRS, CDR2 YFSETQ, per germline. Between the trimmed V and J ends, which lost 0 bases and 13 bases, there was a span of 26 bases.

The chain joins TRBV19 to TRBJ1-1, with 7 bases aligning to TRBD1. The CDR3 loop spans 15 amino acids. CDR1 LNHDA and CDR2 SQIVND come from the germline V gene (reference sequence). V lost 4 bases to trimming and J lost 2 bases; unmatched junction nucleotides: 7. CDR3 protein: CASSKGGGLNTEAFF. CDR3 coding DNA: TGTGCCAGTAGTAAAGGGGGCGGGCTTAACACTGAAGCTTTCTTT.

The V gene is TRBV2, the J gene TRBJ2-7; 11 nucleotides line up with TRBD2. CDR3 length equals 13 residues. Germline trimming cut 11 bases from V and 6 bases from J; bases unmatched to any gene: 9. Germline-derived CDR1 and CDR2 are SNHLY and FYNNEI. CDR3 residues: CAGHRLAGFEQYF. The CDR3, as DNA: TGTGCCGGCCATCGACTAGCGGGATTCGAGCAGTACTTC.

This chain uses TRBV19 with TRBJ2-2, with D maybe TRBD1 (5 bases). Germline lookup yields CDR1 LNHDA and CDR2 SQIVND (reference sequence). The V and J ends lost 5 bases and 1 base respectively, with 8 bases between them. This CDR3 is 14 amino acids long. For the CDR3, the DNA is TGTGCCAGTAGTGTCGGACAGAACACCGGGGAGCTGTTTTTT. Its translation: CASSVGQNTGELFF.

V usage is TRBV30 and J usage is TRBJ1-4; TRBD1 is a possible D gene (5 bases). CDR3 length: 12 residues. From germline, CDR1 is GTSNPN and CDR2 SVGIG (reference sequence). V was trimmed by 3 bases and J by 10 bases, leaving 12 bases between them. The CDR3 nucleotides read TGTGCCTGGAGCAAGGGGCTGGGAAAACTGTTTTTT. As protein: CAWSKGLGKLFF.

As regards this clone: Other DNA sequences in this sample translate to the same CDR3. V is TRBV6-1 and J is TRBJ2-7; possible D gene TRBD2, 6 bases. There are 13 residues in the CDR3. Between the trimmed V and J ends, which lost 2 bases and 5 bases, there was a span of 10 bases. In germline, CDR1 is MNHNS, CDR2 SASEGT. Written as DNA, the CDR3 is TGTGCCAGCAGTGAATCCCTAGCGAACGAGCAGTACTTC. Its protein is CASSESLANEQYF.

This chain connects TRBV6-6 to TRBJ2-5; TRBD2 is a possible D gene (7 bases). The germline V gene encodes CDR1 MNHNY and CDR2 SVGAGI (reference sequence). V was trimmed by 2 bases and J by 5 bases, leaving 12 bases between them. The CDR3 is 14 amino acids. CDR3 protein: CASSYEGGQETQYF. Written as DNA, the CDR3 is TGTGCCAGCAGTTACGAGGGGGGGCAGGAGACCCAGTACTTC.